The TCR beta chain described here comes from a study of cytomegalovirus exposure and HLA in healthy donors. Study observations and caveats: The dataset shows that most TCR sequences were rare, while some public TCRs occurred in many donors. TCR beta chains numbering more than 150 were designated cytomegalovirus-associated.

To note about this clone: As yet, its antigen is unknown.

Some clones are missing from TCRdb's copy, which holds only in-frame ones; the method was immunoSEQ multiplex PCR. The data contain about 200,000 clones, around 87% of them singletons. In germline, CDR1 is SNHLY, CDR2 FYNNEI. V was pared by 4 bases and J by 4 bases, with 5 bases of the junction left unmatched. There are 14 residues in the CDR3. This chain joins TRBV2 and TRBJ1-2, with 8 bases lining up with TRBD1. What was sequenced was PBMCs. This clonotype was obtained from a woman aged 18-29 years in good health and CMV-seropositive. CDR3 protein: CASSAGTGPYGYTF. CDR3 in DNA: TGTGCCAGCAGTGCAGGGACAGGACCCTATGGCTACACCTTC.